The entry that follows covers one TCR beta chain sequence. These data are taken from a study of blood T cells in healthy people across ages. Combining a sample-barcoded 5' primer with a J-beta primer mix, a second PCR ran for roughly 7 to 11 cycles. TCRdb passed the 5' RACE reads through MiXCR, listing each CDR3 protein once. Here the sample spans around 1,500,000 distinct CDR3 sequences, around two fifths being singletons. Total RNA extracted from each sample amounted to at least 5.5 micrograms. Per the germline V gene, CDR1 is KGHSH and CDR2 is LQKENI. This CDR3 has 13 residues. V is TRBV18 and J is TRBJ2-5; D is unresolved. Matching the DNA end better, TRBJ2-7 makes the J call doubtful. The sequence was collected from a woman aged 18-29 years in good health. The sequenced sample was blood. The CDR3 nucleotides read TGTGCCAGCTCACCGATAGTGGGGTACGAGCAGTACTTC. Translation gives CASSPIVGYEQYF.